This T cell receptor (beta chain) derives from a study of CD8 T cells in Susac syndrome. Study results and caveats: Susac-specific public clones found in total CD8+ repertoires numbered 15 to 20, and those in CD8+ TEMRA repertoires numbered five.

The sequenced target, TCR beta, came from blood CD8+ and CD4+ T cells. Susac syndrome patients met recently defined diagnostic criteria for definite or probable disease. About this clonotype itself: Its specificity is unknown.

Random hexamers were used to reverse transcribe 0.5 to 1 ug of RNA. Coverage of TCR beta CDR3 amplification by immunoSEQ multiplex PCR extended to 54 Vbeta and 13 Jbeta. MiXCR, run by TCRdb on the immunoSEQ multiplex PCR reads, gives a single entry per CDR3 protein. The sample yields about 130,000 distinct CDR3 sequences, approximately 95% seen once. This TCR was recovered from a human donor with Susac syndrome. Sequenced material: CD8+ T cells from PBMCs.

The CDR3, as DNA: TGTGCCAGCGTCGGCAGGCTTTATACTCCGGACACTGAAGCTTTCTTT. Protein product: CASVGRLYTPDTEAFF. This chain connects TRBV27 to TRBJ1-1; no definite D call. The germline V gene encodes CDR1 MNHEY and CDR2 SMNVEV (reference sequence). The V and J ends lost 8 bases and 3 bases respectively, with 22 bases between them. The CDR3 totals 16 residues.